These 5 T cell receptor beta chains came from one sample sequenced in a study of blood T cell repertoires in COVID-19. Profiled with immunoSEQ multiplex PCR; TCRdb holds only in-frame clones, not every one. Of 120,000 to 150,000 clones in the sample, over 85% were seen once. Sequenced material: peripheral blood. All receptors come from a human donor in a cohort sampled during active COVID-19.

The chain uses TRBV21-1 and TRBJ1-1; the table's D gene call, TRBD1, was not cross checked with the DNA. TRBV21-1 is classified as a pseudogene. There are 13 residues in the CDR3. CDR3 region: CPHPRAGDTEAFF. Written as DNA, the CDR3 is TGTCCTCACCCAAGGGCAGGGGACACTGAAGCTTTCTTT.

The chain has TRBV3-1 (or the pseudogene TRBV3-2) and TRBJ2-1; 8 bases fit TRBD2. The CDR3 extends over 14 amino acids. V shed 1 base, J shed 9 bases, and the junction held 5 bases outside the gene matches. Germline assignment: CDR1 LGHDT and CDR2 YNNKEL (reference sequence). CDR3 loop: CASSQAGGPREQFF. In nucleotides, the CDR3 is TGTGCCAGCAGCCAAGCGGGAGGGCCTCGTGAGCAGTTCTTC.

This clone came up once. V is TRBV12-5 and J is TRBJ1-2; D is possibly TRBD1 (5 bases). The CDR3 spans 15 residues. Trimming removed 3 bases at V and 8 bases at J, with 19 bases between. Germline V gives CDR1 LGHNT, CDR2 FRNRAP. CDR3 coding DNA: TGTGCTAGTGGTTTTGACGACCCGGGGGTTAGGGGCTACACCTTC. It is translated as CASGFDDPGVRGYTF.

The V gene is TRBV5-4, the J gene TRBJ2-7, with 11 bases matching TRBD1. The CDR3 spans 15 residues. CDR1 and CDR2 (germline): SGHNT, YYREEE (reference sequence). The V gene end was trimmed by 4 bases and the J gene end by 0 bases; junction bases not matched to a gene: 3. The CDR3 protein is CASSAGQGVSYEQYF. In DNA, the CDR3 is TGTGCCAGCAGCGCGGGACAGGGGGTCTCCTACGAGCAGTACTTC.

The J gene is TRBJ2-3, the V gene TRBV11-2, with TRBD2 matching 12 bases. The CDR3 sequence is 19 residues long. Looked up from germline, CDR1 is SGHAT and CDR2 is FQNNGV. V was clipped by 4 bases and J by 4 bases; unmatched bases: 15. For the CDR3, the DNA is TGTGCCAGCAGCTCTTCCCTCACTCTAGCGGGGGGGCGTGCAGATACGCAGTATTTT. Its translation: CASSSSLTLAGGRADTQYF.